This note documents a single TCR beta chain sequence. This specimen comes from a study of blood T cell repertoires in COVID-19. On the study more broadly: The study drew acute and convalescent COVID-19 samples from the United States, Italy and Spain. In each case, the material was cDNA or gDNA derived from T cells, B-cell-depleted T cells, or PBMCs.

V shed 2 bases and J shed 6 bases, with 5 bases lying between them. CDR3 length equals 11 residues. Looked up from germline, CDR1 is SGHTA and CDR2 is FQGNSA. Original processing methods: Reference gene primer amplification gave estimated nucleated cell counts. Clones were read by immunoSEQ multiplex PCR, and TCRdb kept only the in-frame ones, dropping some. D and trimming come from the DNA, and the V and J calls and clone size come from that table. The sample shows 100,000 or so clones, 90% to 95% of them seen only once. The sequence derives from a human donor with active COVID-19. The donor label of this sample is uncertain. The rearrangement joins TRBV7-2 to TRBJ2-7; D gene ambiguous. Material for sequencing was peripheral blood. The CDR3 DNA is TGTGCCAGCAGCTTATCAGGCGAGCAGTACTTC. The encoded protein is CASSLSGEQYF.